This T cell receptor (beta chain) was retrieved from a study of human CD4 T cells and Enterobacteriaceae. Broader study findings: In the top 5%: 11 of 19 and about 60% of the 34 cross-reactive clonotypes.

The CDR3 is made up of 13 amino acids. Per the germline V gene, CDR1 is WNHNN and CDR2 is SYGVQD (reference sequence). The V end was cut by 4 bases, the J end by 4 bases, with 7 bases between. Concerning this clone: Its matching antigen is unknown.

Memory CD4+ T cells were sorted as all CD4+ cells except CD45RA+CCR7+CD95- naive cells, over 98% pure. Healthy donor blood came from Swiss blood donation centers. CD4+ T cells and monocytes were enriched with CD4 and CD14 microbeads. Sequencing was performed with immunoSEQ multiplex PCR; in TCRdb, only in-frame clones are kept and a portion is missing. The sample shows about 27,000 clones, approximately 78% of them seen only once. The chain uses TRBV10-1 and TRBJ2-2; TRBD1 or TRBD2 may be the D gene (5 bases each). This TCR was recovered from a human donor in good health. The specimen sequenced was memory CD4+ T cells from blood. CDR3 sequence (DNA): TGCGCCAGCAGTGGTGGGACCACCGGGGAGCTGTTTTTT. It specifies CASSGGTTGELFF.